What follows describes a single T cell receptor (beta chain). Its specificity is unknown. This sample stems from a study of cytomegalovirus exposure and HLA in healthy donors. General study findings and limits: Cytomegalovirus status was reportedly diagnosed by the classifier with high sensitivity and specificity. Sequencing had likely introduced a cluster of highly shared sequence variants as an artifact.

The CDR3 runs 14 residues. J lost 5 bases, V lost 8 bases, and 6 bases had no gene match. Germline loops: CDR1 SEHNR, CDR2 FQNEAQ (reference sequence). Vbeta (60) and Jbeta (13) primers were used in the PCR. Libraries were prepared by immunoSEQ multiplex PCR; TCRdb keeps only in-frame clonotypes and omits some of them. The table lists some 140,000 clones, 66% of them singletons. Sample: PBMCs. The genes are TRBV7-9 and TRBJ2-7; 13 bases agree with TRBD2. The clonotype originates from a human donor in good health. CDR3 nucleotides: TGTGCCAGCTCAGGGACTAGCGGGAACCACGAGCAGTACTTC. Protein sequence: CASSGTSGNHEQYF.